This T cell receptor (beta chain) stems from a study of blood T cell repertoires in COVID-19. Study background: Collection of acute and convalescent COVID-19 samples took place in the United States, Italy and Spain. Nucleic acid was either cDNA or gDNA, and it came from T cells, B-cell-depleted T cells, or PBMCs.

Germline lookup yields CDR1 SGHTA and CDR2 FQGNSA. This CDR3 has 19 residues. After removal of 5 bases from V and 9 bases from J, the junction contained 22 bases not matched to a gene. In the authors' methods: Amplified reference gene primers provided the basis for estimating nucleated cell counts. Measured with immunoSEQ multiplex PCR; TCRdb has only the in-frame clones, and not every one. V, J and clone size derive from that table, while D and trimming were established from the DNA sequence. The top ten hold 22% of the sample, which has tens of thousands of clones, roughly 76% seen once. The sample was peripheral blood. The rearrangement uses TRBV7-2 and TRBJ2-1; TRBD2 matches at 10 bases. The sequence derives from a man over 45 with active or convalescent COVID-19. CDR3 sequence reads: CASSPAPPPPAGGGGEQFF. CDR3 DNA: TGTGCCAGCAGCCCGGCCCCACCCCCCCCAGCGGGGGGGGGAGGTGAGCAGTTCTTC.